This T cell receptor (beta chain) was identified in a study of cytomegalovirus exposure and HLA in healthy donors. Looking at the study overall: Unique TCRs numbering about 85 million, obtained from HLA-typed donors, made up an early data release. Study-wide results and limits: Researchers reported in a later analysis that common viral pathogens appeared linked to several top clusters. It was shown in a later analysis that HLA-associated TCR beta chains were more clonally expanded than other, equally common chains. Cytomegalovirus association was listed for roughly 160 TCR beta chains.

This CDR3 contains 20 residues. V was shortened by 3 bases and J by 0 bases, with 24 bases between the two germline ends. Points on this clone: Its antigen is undetermined.

Researchers ran the PCR with 60 Vbeta and 13 Jbeta primers. The data were produced by immunoSEQ multiplex PCR, yet TCRdb's version contains in-frame clones alone and is incomplete. This repertoire shows about 85,000 clones, about 80% found once; its top ten account for 20% to 30%. This clonotype was obtained from a woman between 45 and 60 years old in good health and CMV-seropositive. The sample was PBMCs. V is TRBV23-1 and J is TRBJ1-5; D remains unclear. TRBV23-1 is assigned to the ORF class and has an uncertain function. The CDR3 spells CASSQNGGGNSIYSNQPQHF. CDR3 in DNA: TGCGCCAGCAGTCAGAATGGTGGAGGGAATTCGATTTATAGCAATCAGCCCCAGCATTTT.